This T cell receptor beta chain comes out of a study of T-cell reconstitution after alpha-beta-depleted transplantation in children. Researchers prepared the TCRbeta library using unique molecular identifiers, the study reports. TCRdb re-called the PCR reads with MiXCR, one entry per CDR3 protein. The data contain about 830,000 distinct CDR3 sequences, roughly 15% of them singletons. On this clonotype itself: Its antigen is unknown.

Study-level findings and limits: Newly produced T cells mostly provided counts and TCRbeta diversity after one year, as hyperexpanded clones declined.

The length of the CDR3 is 18 residues. V dropped 3 bases and J dropped 0 bases, with 19 bases sitting between them. Germline V gene sequence: CDR1 KGHSH, CDR2 LQKENI. The TCR originated in a male patient aged 10 to 17 who had a stem cell transplant for acute lymphoblastic leukemia, so the T cells may come from the graft donor. V gene TRBV18 combines with J gene TRBJ2-3, with D perhaps matching TRBD2 (5 bases). The sample here was PBMCs, mostly from graft donor cells, taken 360 days after TCRalphabeta/CD19-depleted stem cell transplant. The CDR3 loop reads CASSPVIRGASSTDTQYF. Here the CDR3 DNA reads TGTGCCAGCTCACCGGTGATTCGGGGAGCCTCTAGCACAGATACGCAGTATTTT.